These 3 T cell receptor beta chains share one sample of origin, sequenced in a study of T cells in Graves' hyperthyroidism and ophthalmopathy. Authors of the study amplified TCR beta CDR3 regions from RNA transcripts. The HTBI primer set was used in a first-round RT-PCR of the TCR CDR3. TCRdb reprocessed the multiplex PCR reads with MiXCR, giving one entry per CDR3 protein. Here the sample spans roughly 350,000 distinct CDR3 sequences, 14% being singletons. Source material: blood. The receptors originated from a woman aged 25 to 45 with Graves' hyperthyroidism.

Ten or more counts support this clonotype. The CDR3 region has the DNA TGTGCCAGCAGCCCAGACCAATCCTCCTACGAGCAGTACTTC. It encodes CASSPDQSSYEQYF. The gene calls are TRBV7-3 and TRBJ2-7, with no clear D. Germline CDR1 and CDR2: SGHTA and FQGTGA. V dropped 5 bases and J dropped 0 bases, with 11 bases sitting between them. This CDR3 spans 14 amino acids.

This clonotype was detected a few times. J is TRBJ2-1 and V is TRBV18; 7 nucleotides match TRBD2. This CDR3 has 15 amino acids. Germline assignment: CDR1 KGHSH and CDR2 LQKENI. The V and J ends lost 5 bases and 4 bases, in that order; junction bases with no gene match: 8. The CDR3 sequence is CASSNPGGRYNEQFF. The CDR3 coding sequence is TGTGCCAGCTCAAACCCAGGCGGGAGATACAATGAGCAGTTCTTC.

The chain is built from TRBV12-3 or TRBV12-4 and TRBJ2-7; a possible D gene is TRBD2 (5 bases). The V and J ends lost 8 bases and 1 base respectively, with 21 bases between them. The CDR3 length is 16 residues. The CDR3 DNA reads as TGTGCCAGCCATTCCCTTGCCGGGGATCCATCCTACGAGCAGTACTTC. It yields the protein CASHSLAGDPSYEQYF.